This T cell receptor (beta chain) emerged from a study of cytomegalovirus exposure and HLA in healthy donors. At the level of the study: A preliminary data release comprised around 90 million unique TCRs obtained from HLA-typed donors.

Comments on this clone: Its target is not known. An end of the junction does not agree with germline; a read error may underlie this.

PCR amplification relied on 60 Vbeta primers (plus 13 Jbeta primers). Clones were sequenced by immunoSEQ multiplex PCR, and TCRdb holds only the in-frame ones, with some missing. The sample holds about 180,000 clones, 80% seen once. Overall study results and limits: Whilst most TCR sequences proved rare, a subset of public TCRs occurred across many donors. Researchers counted about 150 TCR beta chains as cytomegalovirus-associated.

This TCR was recovered from a woman aged 45-59 years in good health and CMV-seropositive. The sequencing sample was made of PBMCs.

The CDR3 DNA reads TGTGCCAGCAGCCCCGGGACAGGGGGAGATACGCAGTATTTT. Encoded protein: CASSPGTGGDTQYF. V usage is TRBV5-1 and J usage is TRBJ2-3; TRBD1 matches at 11 bases. The CDR3 contains 14 residues. CDR1 is SGHRS and CDR2 is YFSETQ in the germline V gene.